This TCR beta chain was sequenced for a study of blood T cell repertoires in COVID-19. Study details: The study drew acute and convalescent COVID-19 samples from the United States, Italy and Spain. Nucleic acid was either cDNA or gDNA, and it came from T cells, B-cell-depleted T cells, or PBMCs.

How the authors handled the data: From reference gene primer amplification, estimates of nucleated cell counts were derived. The table came from immunoSEQ multiplex PCR; TCRdb's copy has only in-frame clones and leaves some out. D and trimming come from the DNA, and the V and J calls and clone size come from that table. The table shows about 40,000 clones, with roughly four fifths occurring only once. Germline V CDR1 and CDR2: MGHRA, YSYEKL. The CDR3 loop spans 17 amino acids. V lost 0 bases and J 0 bases, leaving 15 bases between the germline ends. This chain uses TRBV4-1 with TRBJ2-7; the D gene is possibly TRBD1 (6 bases). The source material was peripheral blood. The TCR comes from a woman in her sixties or seventies with acute or convalescent COVID-19. For the CDR3, the DNA is TGCGCCAGCAGCCAAGATTCCCCAGGGGTAAGCTCCTACGAGCAGTACTTC. Its protein is CASSQDSPGVSSYEQYF.